This TCR beta chain was recorded in a study of OX40 agonist ivuxolimab in advanced cancers. Study-wide background: Ivuxolimab was administered intravenously to patients at 0.01 to 10 mg/kg every 2 weeks.

Some clones are missing from TCRdb's copy, which holds only in-frame ones; the method was immunoSEQ multiplex PCR. The sample yields tens of thousands of clones, around 90% seen once. Study-wide results and limits: Nonresponders, in some cases, also had low normalized T-cell clonal expansion.

The CDR3 contains 14 residues. Concerning this clone itself: Its cognate antigen is unknown.

The TCR originated in an adult with an advanced solid tumor such as melanoma, head and neck, liver or kidney cancer. The sample consisted of CD4+ or CD8+ T cells sorted from blood, taken in a trial of the OX40 agonist ivuxolimab. V and J are TRBV21-1 and TRBJ2-7; TRBD2 is taken as the D call from the table, unchecked against the DNA. TRBV21-1 is deemed a pseudogene. Here the CDR3 DNA reads TGTGCCAGCAGCAAAAGAGATGGTAACTACGAGCAGTACTTC. Translating gives CASSKRDGNYEQYF.